This is a list of T cell receptor beta chains from one sample in a study of CD8 T cells in ankylosing spondylitis. TCRdb redid the calling of the 5' RACE reads with MiXCR, one entry per CDR3 protein. The sample consists of approximately 520,000 distinct CDR3 sequences, approximately 5.3% of them appearing once. Source material: blood, either unsorted or a sorted T cell fraction (not recorded which). All receptors derive from a male donor with ankylosing spondylitis. Both conserved end residues are part of each CDR3. Fields, in order: V gene, clone size, CDR3 length, J gene, D gene, CDR3 DNA, CDR3 protein. A D gene is named only where the DNA matches it firmly. Size values are once, few and many counts, or a class for expanded clones, and some rows have none.

TRBV6-4	few	16	TRBJ2-6	-	TGTGCCAGCAGTGCCGATCTAGCGACCGGGGCCAACGTCCTGACTTTC	CASSADLATGANVLTF
TRBV6-1	many	15	TRBJ1-5	TRBD1	TGTGCCAGCACTGAAAGGGACAGGGGGCTTCAGCCCCAGCATTTT	CASTERDRGLQPQHF
TRBV5-1	many	14	TRBJ2-7	-	TGCGCCAGCAGCTTGGAGGGCCTCTCCTACGAGCAGTACTTC	CASSLEGLSYEQYF
TRBV28	many	16	TRBJ2-7	TRBD2	TGTGCCAGCAGTTCTCCCGGGACTAGCGGGACCTACGAGCAGTACTTC	CASSSPGTSGTYEQYF
TRBV11-2	many	19	TRBJ2-3	TRBD2	TGTGCCAGCAGCTTCCCCCTTAGCGGGAGACCTTACGGCCCAGATACGCAGTATTTT	CASSFPLSGRPYGPDTQYF
TRBV12-3/TRBV12-4	many	15	TRBJ1-3	-	TGTGCCAGCAGCCGGGGGGGGACCTCTGGAAACACCATATATTTT	CASSRGGTSGNTIYF
TRBV20-1	many	15	TRBJ2-7	TRBD1	TGCAGTGCGACAACCGGGACAGGGGACCCCTACGAGCAGTACTTC	CSATTGTGDPYEQYF
TRBV5-1	many	16	TRBJ2-5	TRBD2	TGCGCCAGCAGTCTCGGAGCGGGAGATGGTGAAGAGACCCAGTACTTC	CASSLGAGDGEETQYF
TRBV28	many	15	TRBJ1-5	TRBD1	TGTGCCAGCAGTTTCTGGGACAGGGAATATCAGCCCCAGCATTTT	CASSFWDREYQPQHF
TRBV5-1	many	15	TRBJ2-3	TRBD2	TGCGCCAGCAGCAGACTAGCGGGATCCACAGATACGCAGTATTTT	CASSRLAGSTDTQYF
TRBV20-1	-	17	TRBJ2-1	TRBD2	TGCTGTGCTGGGGGGACTAGCGGGACTAACTCCTACAATGAGCAGTTCTTC	CCAGGTSGTNSYNEQFF
TRBV6-1	many	17	TRBJ2-3	TRBD2	TGTGCCAGCAGGGGCCCGAGGGTTAGCGGGGGGCGAGATACGCAGTATTTT	CASRGPRVSGGRDTQYF
TRBV5-5	many	15	TRBJ1-1	-	TGTGCCAGCAGCTTTAGGGGCTTGGAGAACACTGAAGCTTTCTTT	CASSFRGLENTEAFF
TRBV5-6	many	15	TRBJ1-4	-	TGTGCCAGCAGCTCTTCACAGCTGTTTAACGAAAAACTGTTTTTT	CASSSSQLFNEKLFF
TRBV15	many	14	TRBJ1-2	-	TGTGCCACCAGCAGATCAGGGATCAACTATGGCTACACCTTC	CATSRSGINYGYTF
TRBV7-8	-	15	TRBJ2-2	-	TGTGCCAGCAGCTTCGCCCGGGCGAACACCGGGGAGCTGTTTTTT	CASSFARANTGELFF
TRBV5-6	many	16	TRBJ1-2	-	TGTGCCAGCAGCTTACTAGTGGGGGGAAAAGGGTCCGGCTACACCTTC	CASSLLVGGKGSGYTF
TRBV20-1	many	15	TRBJ2-7	-	TGCAGTGCTAGAGATCCCGGACGAGGGATGAGGGAGCAGTACTTC	CSARDPGRGMREQYF
TRBV5-1	many	13	TRBJ2-5	TRBD2	TGCGCCAGCACCGTAGCGGGGGAAGAGACCCAGTACTTC	CASTVAGEETQYF
TRBV29-1	many	14	TRBJ2-5	-	TGCAGCGTTTCGGAGCCGGCCTCTCAAGAGACCCAGTACTTC	CSVSEPASQETQYF
TRBV5-8	many	13	TRBJ2-5	-	TGTGCCAGCAGTTCATCTGGGCGAGAGACCCAGTACTTC	CASSSSGRETQYF
TRBV12-3/TRBV12-4	many	14	TRBJ2-7	TRBD2	TGTGCCAGCAGTTTGGCGGGACTAGCCGACGAGCAGTACTTC	CASSLAGLADEQYF
TRBV4-2	many	16	TRBJ2-7	-	TGTGCCAGCAGCCAAGAATCGTCGGGGGGCCGTCAAGAGCAGTACTTC	CASSQESSGGRQEQYF
TRBV15	few	17	TRBJ2-3	-	TGTGCCACCAGCAGAGTCCCATATGGAGTAAGCACAGATACGCAGTATTTT	CATSRVPYGVSTDTQYF
TRBV28	few	15	TRBJ2-5	-	TGTGCCAGCAGTTTATTCTTGGGGGGCGGGGAGACCCAGTACTTC	CASSLFLGGGETQYF
TRBV27	many	18	TRBJ2-3	-	TGTGCCAGCAGCGCTAATCTGCCCGGGAGTTTATATGCAGATACGCAGTATTTT	CASSANLPGSLYADTQYF
TRBV12-3/TRBV12-4	-	14	TRBJ1-5	-	TGTGCCAGCACTCTGCAGGGCGGGGGGCAGCCCCAGCATTTT	CASTLQGGGQPQHF
TRBV5-1	many	13	TRBJ2-7	TRBD2	TGCGCCAGCAGCTTCAGCGGGAGCCACGAGCAGTACTTC	CASSFSGSHEQYF
TRBV24-1	many	16	TRBJ2-3	-	TGTGCCACCAGTGATCCAGGATTGACTAGCACAGATACGCAGTATTTT	CATSDPGLTSTDTQYF
TRBV6-5	few	16	TRBJ1-1	TRBD1	TGTGCCAGCAGTTACTCAGGACAGGGAAGGGGCACTGAAGCTTTCTTT	CASSYSGQGRGTEAFF
TRBV12-3/TRBV12-4	few	18	TRBJ2-6	-	TGTGCCAGCAGTTTAGCGGGGGCTTCAAGCTCTGGGGCCAACGTCCTGACTTTC	CASSLAGASSSGANVLTF
TRBV20-1	many	14	TRBJ1-3	-	TGCAGTGCTAGAGACTACAGATCTGGAAACACCATATATTTT	CSARDYRSGNTIYF
TRBV20-1	many	14	TRBJ2-1	TRBD2	TGCAGTGCTACCACTAGCGGGGGCCCTCGGGGGCAGTTCTTC	CSATTSGGPRGQFF
TRBV10-3	many	14	TRBJ1-6	-	TGTGCCATCAGAAAGCAGGGAGATAACTCACCCCTCCACTTT	CAIRKQGDNSPLHF
TRBV5-1	many	15	TRBJ1-1	-	TGCGCCAGCAGCTTGAATCAGGGGATGAACACTGAAGCTTTCTTT	CASSLNQGMNTEAFF
TRBV6-1	many	15	TRBJ1-4	-	TGTGCCAGCAGTCGGGAGGGGCGGGGGATTGAAAAACTGTTTTTT	CASSREGRGIEKLFF
TRBV2	many	14	TRBJ1-1	-	TGTGCCAGCATTGCATATGGGGCGAACACTGAAGCTTTCTTT	CASIAYGANTEAFF
TRBV4-1	many	12	TRBJ2-2	-	TGCGCCAGCAACCATGGGGTCGGGGAGCTGTTTTTT	CASNHGVGELFF
TRBV5-1	many	15	TRBJ1-3	-	TGCGCCAGCAGTATTGGGACCCGCTCTGGAAACACCATATATTTT	CASSIGTRSGNTIYF
TRBV5-1	many	15	TRBJ2-7	-	TGCGCCAGCAGCTTGGTAGGGTCTATGCGCAACGAGCAGTACTTC	CASSLVGSMRNEQYF
TRBV24-1	-	16	TRBJ2-1	-	TGTGCCACCAGTGATTTTCATCGGAGCTCCTACAATGAGCAGTTCTTC	CATSDFHRSSYNEQFF
TRBV15	many	14	TRBJ2-7	TRBD2	TGTGCCACCAAAAGACTAGCGGTTATATACGAGCAGTACTTC	CATKRLAVIYEQYF
TRBV5-1	many	15	TRBJ1-3	-	TGCGCCAGCAGCTTGGCAGGGGCCTCTGGAAACACCATATATTTT	CASSLAGASGNTIYF
TRBV6-5	few	16	TRBJ2-2	-	TGTGCCAGCAGTTACTCGGCCGGGGGGCCCGCCGGGGAGCTGTTTTTT	CASSYSAGGPAGELFF
TRBV3-1	-	13	TRBJ2-7	-	TGTGCCAGCAGCCAAGCCCTGTCTGGGGAGCAGTACTTC	CASSQALSGEQYF
TRBV5-1	many	14	TRBJ1-1	-	TGCGCCAGCAGCTTGGTGGGGGATGGCACTGAAGCTTTCTTT	CASSLVGDGTEAFF
TRBV21-1	-	15	TRBJ2-1	-	TGTGCCAGCAGCACCCGTTGGACTACAAACAATGAGCAGTTCTTC	CASSTRWTTNNEQFF
TRBV18	many	15	TRBJ1-2	TRBD1	TGTGCCAGCTCACCACCCGGGACAGGGAACTATGGCTACACCTTC	CASSPPGTGNYGYTF
TRBV11-2	-	13	TRBJ2-7	-	TGTGCCAGCAGCCTCACGACTCCATACGAGCAGTACTTC	CASSLTTPYEQYF
TRBV12-3/TRBV12-4	many	12	TRBJ2-1	-	TGTGCCAGCAGCCTAGACACCAAGGAGCAGTTCTTC	CASSLDTKEQFF
TRBV27	few	12	TRBJ1-1	-	TGTGCCAGCAGAGACATGAACACTGAAGCTTTCTTT	CASRDMNTEAFF
TRBV12-3/TRBV12-4	many	14	TRBJ2-7	TRBD2	TGTGCCAGCAGCCCGGGACTAGCGGCCTACGAGCAGTACTTC	CASSPGLAAYEQYF
TRBV11-1	many	18	TRBJ1-6	-	TGTGCCAGCAGCCCGACCGGACCGATGCCCAGGGGAGGTTCACCCCTCCACTTT	CASSPTGPMPRGGSPLHF
TRBV7-6	many	14	TRBJ1-5	TRBD1	TGTGCCAGCAGCCGAGACAGGGACGCTCAGCCCCAGCATTTT	CASSRDRDAQPQHF